The T cell receptor (beta chain) described here comes from a study of OX40 agonist ivuxolimab in advanced cancers. Study at large: Each patient was given ivuxolimab into a vein every 2 weeks, at 0.01 to 10 mg/kg. Study-level results: In the 0.1 to 3.0 mg/kg range, CD4+ and CD8+ blood T cells had expanded clonally by week 6. Relative to CD4+ cells, CD8+ T cells on average had more expanded clones.

Trimming removed 6 bases at V and 2 bases at J, with 16 bases between. CDR1 is MNHEY, CDR2 SVGAGI, per germline. The CDR3 totals 15 residues. Profiled with immunoSEQ multiplex PCR; TCRdb holds only in-frame clones, not every one. The data hold approximately 76,000 clones, with roughly 86% observed a single time. Regarding this clone: Its antigen is as yet unknown.

V and J are TRBV6-5 and TRBJ1-1; D unresolved. This material consisted of CD4+ or CD8+ T cells sorted from blood, taken in a trial of the OX40 agonist ivuxolimab. The receptor comes from an adult with an advanced solid tumor such as melanoma, head and neck, liver or kidney cancer. CDR3 residues: CASSHGEALNTEAFF. In DNA form, the CDR3 reads TGTGCCAGCAGCCACGGGGAGGCACTCAACACTGAAGCTTTCTTT.